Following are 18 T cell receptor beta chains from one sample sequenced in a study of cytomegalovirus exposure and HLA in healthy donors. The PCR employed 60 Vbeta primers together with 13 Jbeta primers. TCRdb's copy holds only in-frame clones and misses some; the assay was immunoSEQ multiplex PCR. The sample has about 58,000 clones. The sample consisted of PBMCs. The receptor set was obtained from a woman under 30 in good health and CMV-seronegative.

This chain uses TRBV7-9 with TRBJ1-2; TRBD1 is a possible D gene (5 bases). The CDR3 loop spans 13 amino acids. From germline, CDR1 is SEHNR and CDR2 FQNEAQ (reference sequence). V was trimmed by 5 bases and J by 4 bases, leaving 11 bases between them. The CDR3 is CASSPVGGYGYTF. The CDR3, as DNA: TGTGCCAGCAGCCCGGTGGGGGGCTATGGCTACACCTTC.

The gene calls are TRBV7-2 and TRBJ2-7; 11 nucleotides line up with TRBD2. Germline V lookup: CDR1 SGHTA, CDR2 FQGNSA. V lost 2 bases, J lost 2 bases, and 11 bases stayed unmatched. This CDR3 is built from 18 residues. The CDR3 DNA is TGTGCCAGCAGCTTAATGTTCGCTGGGACTAGCGGTACCTACGAGCAGTACTTC. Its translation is CASSLMFAGTSGTYEQYF.

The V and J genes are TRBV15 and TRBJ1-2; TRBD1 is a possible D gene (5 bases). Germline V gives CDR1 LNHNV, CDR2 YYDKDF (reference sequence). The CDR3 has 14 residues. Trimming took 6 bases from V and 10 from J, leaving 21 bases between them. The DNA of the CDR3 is TGTGCCACCAGGCAGGGAGGCGAGTTTGAGCTCTACACCTTC. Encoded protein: CATRQGGEFELYTF.

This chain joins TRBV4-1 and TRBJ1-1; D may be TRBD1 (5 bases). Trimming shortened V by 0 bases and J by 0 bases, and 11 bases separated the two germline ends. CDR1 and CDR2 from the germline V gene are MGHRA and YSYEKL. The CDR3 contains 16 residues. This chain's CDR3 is CASSQDGQGMNTEAFF. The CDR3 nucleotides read TGCGCCAGCAGCCAAGACGGGCAGGGCATGAACACTGAAGCTTTCTTT.

The CDR3, as DNA: TGCACCAGCAGCCGGGAGAAAACTAGCGAACAAGAGACCCAGTACTTC. The encoded protein is CTSSREKTSEQETQYF. The chain recombines TRBV1 with TRBJ2-5; TRBD2 was called by the table and not checked on the DNA. TRBV1 is described as a pseudogene. The CDR3 loop spans 16 amino acids.

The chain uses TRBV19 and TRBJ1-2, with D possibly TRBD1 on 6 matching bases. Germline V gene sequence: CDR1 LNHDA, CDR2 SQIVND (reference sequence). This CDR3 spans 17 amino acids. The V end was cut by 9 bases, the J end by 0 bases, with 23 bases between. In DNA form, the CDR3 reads TGTGCCAGCCAGGGGCCAGGGGCCGTTAAACCTAACTATGGCTACACCTTC. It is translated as CASQGPGAVKPNYGYTF.

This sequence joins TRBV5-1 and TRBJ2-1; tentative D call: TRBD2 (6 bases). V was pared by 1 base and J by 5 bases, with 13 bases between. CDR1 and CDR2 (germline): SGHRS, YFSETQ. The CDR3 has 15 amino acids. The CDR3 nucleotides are TGCGCCAGCAGCTTGCGTGGCGGGGCCCACAATGAGCAGTTCTTC. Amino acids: CASSLRGGAHNEQFF.

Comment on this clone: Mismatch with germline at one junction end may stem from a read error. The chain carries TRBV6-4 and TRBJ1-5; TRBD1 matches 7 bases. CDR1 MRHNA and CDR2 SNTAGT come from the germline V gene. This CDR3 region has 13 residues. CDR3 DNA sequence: TGTGCCAGCAGTGAAATTCGGGGACAGCACCAGCATTTT. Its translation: CASSEIRGQHQHF.

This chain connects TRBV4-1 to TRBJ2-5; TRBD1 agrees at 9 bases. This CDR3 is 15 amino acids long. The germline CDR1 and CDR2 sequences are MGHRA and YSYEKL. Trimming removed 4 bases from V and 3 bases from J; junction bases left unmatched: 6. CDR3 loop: CASSLVRDREETQYF. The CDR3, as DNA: TGCGCCAGCAGCCTTGTCCGGGACAGGGAAGAGACCCAGTACTTC.

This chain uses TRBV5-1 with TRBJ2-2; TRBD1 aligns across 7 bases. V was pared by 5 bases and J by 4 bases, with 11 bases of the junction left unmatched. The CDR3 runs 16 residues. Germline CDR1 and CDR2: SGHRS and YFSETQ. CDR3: CASRSRGQSGTGELFF. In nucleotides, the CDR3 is TGCGCCAGCAGGTCCCGGGGACAGTCGGGCACCGGGGAGCTGTTTTTT.

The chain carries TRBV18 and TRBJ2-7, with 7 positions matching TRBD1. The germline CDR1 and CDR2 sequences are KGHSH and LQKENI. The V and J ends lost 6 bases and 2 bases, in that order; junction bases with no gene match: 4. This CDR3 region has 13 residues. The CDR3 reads CASSGTEPYEQYF. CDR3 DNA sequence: TGTGCCAGCTCCGGGACAGAGCCCTACGAGCAGTACTTC.

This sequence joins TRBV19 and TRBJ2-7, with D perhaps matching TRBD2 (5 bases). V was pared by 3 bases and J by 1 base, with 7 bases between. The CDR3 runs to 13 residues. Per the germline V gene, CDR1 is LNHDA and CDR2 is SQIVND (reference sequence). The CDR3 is CASSITGSYEQYF. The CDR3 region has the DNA TGTGCCAGTAGTATTACGGGATCCTACGAGCAGTACTTC. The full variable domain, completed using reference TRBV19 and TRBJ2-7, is DGGITQSPKYLFRKEGQNVTLSCEQNLNHDAMYWYRQDPGQGLRLIYYSQIVNDFQKGDIAEGYSVSREKKESFPLTVTSAQKNPTAFYLCASSITGSYEQYFGPGTRLTVT.

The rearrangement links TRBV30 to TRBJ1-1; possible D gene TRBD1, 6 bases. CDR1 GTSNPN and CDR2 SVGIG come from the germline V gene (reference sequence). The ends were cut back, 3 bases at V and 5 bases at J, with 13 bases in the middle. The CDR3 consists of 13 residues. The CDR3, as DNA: TGTGCCTGGAGGGATACAGGGATGACTGAAGCTTTCTTT. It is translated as CAWRDTGMTEAFF.

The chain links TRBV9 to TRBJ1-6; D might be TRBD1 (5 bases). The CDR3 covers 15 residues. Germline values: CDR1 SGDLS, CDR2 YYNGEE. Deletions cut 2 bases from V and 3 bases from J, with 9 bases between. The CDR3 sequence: CASSVRADYNSPLHF. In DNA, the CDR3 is TGTGCCAGCAGCGTCAGGGCAGACTATAATTCACCCCTCCACTTT. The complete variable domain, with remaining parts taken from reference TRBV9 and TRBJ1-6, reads DSGVTQTPKHLITATGQRVTLRCSPRSGDLSVYWYQQSLDQGLQFLIQYYNGEERAKGNILERFSAQQFPDLHSELNLSSLELGDSALYFCASSVRADYNSPLHFGNGTRLTVT.

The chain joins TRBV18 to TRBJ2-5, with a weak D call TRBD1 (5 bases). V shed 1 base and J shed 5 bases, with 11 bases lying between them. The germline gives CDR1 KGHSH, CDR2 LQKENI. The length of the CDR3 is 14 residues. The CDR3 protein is CASSPLKGRETQYF. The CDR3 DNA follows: TGTGCCAGCTCACCACTTAAGGGGCGGGAGACCCAGTACTTC.

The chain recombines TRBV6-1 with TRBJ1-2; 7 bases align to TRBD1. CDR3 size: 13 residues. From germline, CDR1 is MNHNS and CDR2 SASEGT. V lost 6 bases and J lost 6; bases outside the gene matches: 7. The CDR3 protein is CASRTTGEDGYTF. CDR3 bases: TGTGCCAGCAGGACCACAGGGGAAGATGGCTACACCTTC.

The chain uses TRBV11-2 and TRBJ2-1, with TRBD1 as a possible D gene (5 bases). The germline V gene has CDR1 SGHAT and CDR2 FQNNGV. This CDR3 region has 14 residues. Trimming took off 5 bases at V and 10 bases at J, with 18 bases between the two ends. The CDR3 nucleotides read TGTGCCAGCAGCCCGTTGGGGCTGGCACGGGAGCAGTTCTTC. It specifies CASSPLGLAREQFF.

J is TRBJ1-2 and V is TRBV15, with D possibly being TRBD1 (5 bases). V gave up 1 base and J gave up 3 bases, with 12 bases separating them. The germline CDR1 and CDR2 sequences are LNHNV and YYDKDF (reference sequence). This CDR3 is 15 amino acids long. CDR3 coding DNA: TGTGCCACCAGCAGAGCGAGGGGAGGAGACTATGGCTACACCTTC. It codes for CATSRARGGDYGYTF.